What follows is one T cell receptor beta chain and its context. This receptor's antigen is unknown. Qualities for individual bases were not recorded, and no much larger clone is one base off. Sequencer: Illumina HiSeq 2500. TCR beta libraries were prepared by quantitative 5'-RACE with molecular barcodes. The authors processed their data as follows. A new computational method, built on a probabilistic model of VDJ rearrangement, was used to identify disease-linked TCR variants. TCRdb reworked the public reads: Q25 trimming with fastp, MiXCR clone assembly, productive beta chains retained. Each entry is one CDR3 protein sequence, shown with its most common DNA and genes. The V and J calls were determined by TCRdb, not by the authors. Across this sample there are about 250,000 distinct CDR3 sequences, with about 10% seen only once. The biggest ten clones account for 2.6% of the sample. Trimming at the junction amounts to 3 bases on V and 5 bases on J, and the germline ends lie 11 bases apart. There are 14 amino acids in the CDR3, from cysteine to phenylalanine inclusive. Solely the CDR3 DNA is kept, with 42 bases framed from the first base. The germline V gene (reference sequence) supplies CDR1 SEHNR and CDR2 FQNEAQ.

This specimen comes from a study of CD8 T cells in ankylosing spondylitis (dated by TCRdb to 2017 to 2019). Regarding the study in general: To find TCR variants linked to disease, the study profiled T cell receptor beta repertoires in ankylosing spondylitis patients and healthy donors. Peripheral blood was sampled, and synovial fluid was also collected from ankylosing spondylitis patients. The full study cohort was made up of about 25 ankylosing spondylitis patients and over 90 healthy donors. Broader findings and caveats from the paper: A CD8+ phenotype was shown by the disease-linked clones, which were found at relatively low frequencies in peripheral blood. Significant enrichment of the disease-linked clones was reported in matched synovial fluid samples from ankylosing spondylitis patients. Blood from ankylosing spondylitis patients appeared to be characterized by a TCR beta motif composed of about eight highly homologous amino acid variants. Some motif variants had previously been reported in the synovial fluid and blood of reactive arthritis patients, which suggests shared mechanisms of disease initiation.

Rearrangement joined TRBV7-9 to TRBJ1-5; no D gene can be assigned with confidence. Material: blood, either unsorted or a sorted T cell fraction (not recorded which). This sequence was found in a male donor with ankylosing spondylitis or in good health (not recorded which). In nucleotides, the sequence is TGTGCCAGCAGCTTTGGTAGGTACGATCAGCCCCAGCATTTT. It encodes CASSFGRYDQPQHF.